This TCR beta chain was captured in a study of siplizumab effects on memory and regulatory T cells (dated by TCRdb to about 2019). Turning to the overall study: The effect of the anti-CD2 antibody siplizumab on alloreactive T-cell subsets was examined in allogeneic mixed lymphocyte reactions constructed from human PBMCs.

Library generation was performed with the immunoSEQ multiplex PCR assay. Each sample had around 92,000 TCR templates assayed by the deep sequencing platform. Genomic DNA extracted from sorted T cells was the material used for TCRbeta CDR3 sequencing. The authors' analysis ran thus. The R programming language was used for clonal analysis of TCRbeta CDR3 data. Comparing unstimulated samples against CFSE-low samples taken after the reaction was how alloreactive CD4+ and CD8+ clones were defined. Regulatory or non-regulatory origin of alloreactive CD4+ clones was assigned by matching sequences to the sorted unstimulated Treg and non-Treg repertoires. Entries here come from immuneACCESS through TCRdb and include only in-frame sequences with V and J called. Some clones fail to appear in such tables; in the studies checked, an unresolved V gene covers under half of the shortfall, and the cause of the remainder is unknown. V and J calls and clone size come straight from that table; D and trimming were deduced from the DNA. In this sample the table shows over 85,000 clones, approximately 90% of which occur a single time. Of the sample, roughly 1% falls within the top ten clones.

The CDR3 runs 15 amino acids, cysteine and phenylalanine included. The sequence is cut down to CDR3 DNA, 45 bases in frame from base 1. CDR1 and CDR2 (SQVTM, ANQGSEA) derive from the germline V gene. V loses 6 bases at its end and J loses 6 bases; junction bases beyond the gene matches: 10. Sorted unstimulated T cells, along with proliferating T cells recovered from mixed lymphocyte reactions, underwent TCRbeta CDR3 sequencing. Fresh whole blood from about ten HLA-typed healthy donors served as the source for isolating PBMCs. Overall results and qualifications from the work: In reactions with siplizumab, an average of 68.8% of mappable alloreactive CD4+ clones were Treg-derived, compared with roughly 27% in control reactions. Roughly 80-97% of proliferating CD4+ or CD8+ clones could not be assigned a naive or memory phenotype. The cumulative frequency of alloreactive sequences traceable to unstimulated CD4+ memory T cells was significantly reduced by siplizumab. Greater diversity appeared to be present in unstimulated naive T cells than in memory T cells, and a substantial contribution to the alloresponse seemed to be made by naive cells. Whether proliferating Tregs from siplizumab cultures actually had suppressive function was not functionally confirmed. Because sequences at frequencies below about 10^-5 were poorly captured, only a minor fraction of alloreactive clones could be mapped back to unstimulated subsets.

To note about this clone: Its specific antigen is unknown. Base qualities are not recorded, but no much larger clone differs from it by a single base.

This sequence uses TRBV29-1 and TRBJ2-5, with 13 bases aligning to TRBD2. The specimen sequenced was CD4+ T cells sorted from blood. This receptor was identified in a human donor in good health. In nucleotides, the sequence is TGCAGCGTAGATGGACTAGCGGGAGTCGTAAAGACCCAGTACTTC. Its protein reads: CSVDGLAGVVKTQYF.